A single sample gave rise to the 9 T cell receptor beta chains below, sequenced in a study of blood T cell repertoires in COVID-19. Sequenced by immunoSEQ multiplex PCR; TCRdb stores in-frame clones only, minus some. The sample lists about 87,000 clones; about 80% were seen once. Specimen: peripheral blood. The origin of the receptors is a woman in her sixties or seventies with acute or convalescent COVID-19.

The V gene is TRBV6-5, the J gene TRBJ2-7, with D maybe TRBD2 (6 bases). Germline V gene sequence: CDR1 MNHEY, CDR2 SVGAGI. The CDR3 is made up of 14 amino acids. V was cut by 0 bases and J by 7 bases, with 13 bases left in between. CDR3 loop: CASSYSVGGLEQYF. CDR3 DNA: TGTGCCAGCAGTTACTCTGTCGGGGGATTGGAGCAGTACTTC.

The chain joins TRBV5-1 to TRBJ2-2; 8 nucleotides agree with TRBD2. Germline V gene data show CDR1 as SGHRS and CDR2 as YFSETQ. There are 14 residues in the CDR3. The trim removed 6 bases at V and 5 bases at J, leaving 6 bases unmatched. CDR3 amino acids: CASKIPGGTGELFF. CDR3 nucleotides: TGCGCCAGCAAAATCCCGGGGGGGACCGGGGAGCTGTTTTTT.

This clone was seen a handful of times. The gene calls are TRBV10-2 and TRBJ2-2; TRBD2 matches 11 bases. Germline trimming cut 6 bases from V and 3 bases from J; bases unmatched to any gene: 12. CDR1 and CDR2 from the germline V gene are WSHSY and SAAADI. The CDR3 contains 18 residues. CDR3 sequence: CASRTLAGVNRDTGELFF. The CDR3 DNA sequence: TGCGCCAGCAGAACACTAGCGGGGGTAAATAGGGACACCGGGGAGCTGTTTTTT.

This chain's CDR3 is CASRPGQGAAGTEAFF. CDR3 coding DNA: TGTGCCAGTAGACCGGGACAGGGGGCGGCAGGAACTGAAGCTTTCTTT. The chain joins TRBV5-4 to TRBJ1-1, with TRBD1 matching over 12 bases. Losses at the gene ends were 8 bases for V and 5 bases for J; bases not matched to a gene: 13. Germline CDR1 SGHNT, CDR2 YYREEE (reference sequence). The CDR3 runs to 16 residues.

Written as DNA, the CDR3 is TGTGCCAGCAGCCCCAGGACTAGCGGGGGGGAGCAGTTCTTC. It yields the protein CASSPRTSGGEQFF. This sequence joins TRBV9 and TRBJ2-1; 14 bases agree with TRBD2. This CDR3 spans 14 amino acids. From germline, CDR1 is SGDLS and CDR2 YYNGEE. J gave up 10 bases and V 4 bases, and 4 bases lay outside the gene matches.

The chain has TRBV19 and TRBJ2-5, with D perhaps TRBD2 (6 bases). The germline gives CDR1 LNHDA, CDR2 SQIVND (reference sequence). This CDR3 comprises 13 residues. The V end was cut by 6 bases, the J end by 1 base, with 9 bases between. The CDR3 here is CASSRETQETQYF. Written as DNA, the CDR3 is TGTGCCAGTAGCCGGGAGACCCAAGAGACCCAGTACTTC.

The chain uses TRBV7-6 and TRBJ2-3, with TRBD2 as a possible D gene (7 bases). With 1 base removed from V and 7 bases from J, the gap between germline ends came to 24 bases. Germline-derived CDR1 and CDR2 are SGHVS and FNYEAQ. CDR3 length equals 18 residues. The CDR3 region is CASSLGSLGGAIAYTQYF. The CDR3 DNA reads TGTGCCAGCAGCTTAGGTTCCCTAGGGGGGGCTATCGCATATACGCAGTATTTT. The variable domain in full, with the rest retrieved from reference TRBV7-6 and TRBJ2-3, is GAGVSQSPRYKVTKRGQDVALRCDPISGHVSLYWYRQALGQGPEFLTYFNYEAQQDKSGLPNDRFSAERPEGSISTLTIQRTEQRDSAMYRCASSLGSLGGAIAYTQYFGPGTRLTVL.

The chain recombines TRBV5-6 with TRBJ2-3; D perhaps matches TRBD2 (7 bases). Trimming took 4 bases from V and 0 from J, leaving 15 bases between them. The CDR3 runs 16 residues. Germline lookup yields CDR1 SGHDT and CDR2 YYEEEE. CDR3 nucleotides: TGTGCCAGCAGCCCCCGGGGGGCAGCCAGCACAGATACGCAGTATTTT. Its protein product is CASSPRGAASTDTQYF.

This clone was observed a handful of times. The V gene is TRBV18, the J gene TRBJ1-3; D unresolved. The germline V and J ends were trimmed by 3 bases and 2 bases, with 8 bases remaining between them. The CDR3 runs to 14 residues. Germline CDR1 is KGHSH and CDR2 is LQKENI. In nucleotides, the CDR3 is TGTGCCAGCTCACCGCCTCAGGCTGGAAACACCATATATTTT. Protein product: CASSPPQAGNTIYF.